The text below deals with one T cell receptor beta chain. The target antigen is unknown. Trimming removed 6 bases at V and 7 bases at J, with 15 bases between. There are 13 residues in the CDR3. Germline CDR1 is MNHEY and CDR2 is SVGAGI. These data are taken from a study of PD-1 blockade in mismatch repair-deficient tumors. Study at large: Patients had some twelve mismatch repair-deficient cancer types, all previously treated and progressing. Broader study findings: Tumor-resident clones, often absent from pretreatment blood, expanded after pembrolizumab and then contracted.

PCR or immunohistochemistry showed mismatch repair deficiency in every enrolled patient. Some clones are missing from TCRdb's copy, which holds only in-frame ones; the method was immunoSEQ multiplex PCR. The table records fewer than 45,000 clones, about 85% of them present only once. The sample consisted of peripheral blood, taken roughly 76 weeks after starting pembrolizumab. The TCR comes from an adult with mismatch repair-deficient cancer. J is TRBJ1-2 and V is TRBV6-5; D possibly corresponds to TRBD1 (5 bases). In DNA form, the CDR3 reads TGTGCCAGCAGCACCGCAGGGTCAATTGGCTACACCTTC. This gives the protein CASSTAGSIGYTF.